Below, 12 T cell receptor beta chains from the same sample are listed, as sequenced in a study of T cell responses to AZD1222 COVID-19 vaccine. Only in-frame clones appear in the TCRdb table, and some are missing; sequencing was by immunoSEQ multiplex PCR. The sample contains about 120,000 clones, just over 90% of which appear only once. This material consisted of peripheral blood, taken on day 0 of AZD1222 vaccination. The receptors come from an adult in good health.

The chain's CDR3 is CASSLSRATAKVRTF. The CDR3 region has the DNA TGTGCCAGCAGTTTGAGTAGGGCGACGGCAAAGGTCCGCACCTTC. The chain has TRBV27 and TRBJ1-2; D uncertain. V lost 3 bases and J lost 13, with 24 bases in between. Germline V gives CDR1 MNHEY, CDR2 SMNVEV (reference sequence). This CDR3 comprises 15 residues.

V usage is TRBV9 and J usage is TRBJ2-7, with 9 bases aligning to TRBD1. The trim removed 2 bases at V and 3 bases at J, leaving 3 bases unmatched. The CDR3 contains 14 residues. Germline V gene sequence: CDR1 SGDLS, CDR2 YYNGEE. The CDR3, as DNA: TGTGCCAGCAGCGTGGGGACAGGGTTCTACGAGCAGTACTTC. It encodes CASSVGTGFYEQYF.

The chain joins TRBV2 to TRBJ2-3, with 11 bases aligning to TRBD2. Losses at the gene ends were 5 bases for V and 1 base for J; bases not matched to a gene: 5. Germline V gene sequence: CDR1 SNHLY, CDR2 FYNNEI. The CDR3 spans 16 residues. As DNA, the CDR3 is TGTGCCAGCAGTTCCCTAGCGGGGGGTCGCACAGATACGCAGTATTTT. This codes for CASSSLAGGRTDTQYF.

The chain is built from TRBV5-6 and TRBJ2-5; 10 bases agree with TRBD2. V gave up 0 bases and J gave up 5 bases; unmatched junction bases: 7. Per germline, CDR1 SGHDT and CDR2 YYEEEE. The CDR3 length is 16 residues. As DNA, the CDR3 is TGTGCCAGCAGCTTGGGCCCCCTAGCGGGGGTTGAGACCCAGTACTTC. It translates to CASSLGPLAGVETQYF.

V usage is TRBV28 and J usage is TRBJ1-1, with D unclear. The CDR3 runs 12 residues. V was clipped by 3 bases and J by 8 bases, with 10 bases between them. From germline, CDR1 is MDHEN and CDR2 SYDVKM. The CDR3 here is CASSLGPREAFF. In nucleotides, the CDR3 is TGTGCCAGCAGTTTGGGCCCAAGGGAAGCTTTCTTT.

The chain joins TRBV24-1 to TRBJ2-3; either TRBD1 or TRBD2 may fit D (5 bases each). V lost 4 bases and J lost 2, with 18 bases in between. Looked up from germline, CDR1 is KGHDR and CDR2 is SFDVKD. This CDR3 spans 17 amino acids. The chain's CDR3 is CATSDPRDAPDTDTQYF. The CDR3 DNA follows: TGTGCCACCAGTGACCCCCGGGACGCCCCTGACACAGATACGCAGTATTTT.

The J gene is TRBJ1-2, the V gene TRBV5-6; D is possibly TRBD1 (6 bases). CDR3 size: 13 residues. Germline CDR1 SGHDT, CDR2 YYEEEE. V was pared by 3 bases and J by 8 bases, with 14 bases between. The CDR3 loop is CASSYYRVGGYTF. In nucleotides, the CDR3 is TGTGCCAGCAGCTACTACAGGGTCGGGGGCTACACCTTC.

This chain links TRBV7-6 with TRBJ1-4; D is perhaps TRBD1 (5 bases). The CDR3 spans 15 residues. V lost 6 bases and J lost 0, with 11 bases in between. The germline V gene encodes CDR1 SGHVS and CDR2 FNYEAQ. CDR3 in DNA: TGTGCCAGCAGTTCGGACACTACAACTAATGAAAAACTGTTTTTT. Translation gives CASSSDTTTNEKLFF.

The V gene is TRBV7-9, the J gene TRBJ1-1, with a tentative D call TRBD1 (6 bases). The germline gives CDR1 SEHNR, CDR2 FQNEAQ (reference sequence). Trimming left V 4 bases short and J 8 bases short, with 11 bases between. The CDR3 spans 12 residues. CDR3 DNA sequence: TGTGCCAGCAGCTCGGACAGCCCGGAAGCTTTCTTT. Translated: CASSSDSPEAFF. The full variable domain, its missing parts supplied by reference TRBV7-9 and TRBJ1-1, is DTGVSQNPRHKITKRGQNVTFRCDPISEHNRLYWYRQTLGQGPEFLTYFQNEAQLEKSRLLSDRFSAERPKGSFSTLEIQRTEQGDSAMYLCASSSDSPEAFFGQGTRLTVV.

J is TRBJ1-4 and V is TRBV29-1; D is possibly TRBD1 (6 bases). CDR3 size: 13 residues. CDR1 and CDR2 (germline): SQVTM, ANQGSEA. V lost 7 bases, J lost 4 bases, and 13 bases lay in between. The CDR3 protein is CSATGSGNEKLFF. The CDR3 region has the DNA TGCAGCGCCACAGGGTCGGGTAATGAAAAACTGTTTTTT.

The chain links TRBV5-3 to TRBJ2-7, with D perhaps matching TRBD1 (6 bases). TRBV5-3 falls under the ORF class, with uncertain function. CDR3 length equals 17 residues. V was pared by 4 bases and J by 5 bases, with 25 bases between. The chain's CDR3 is CARSLYGQGPFTNEQYF. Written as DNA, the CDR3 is TGTGCCAGAAGCCTATATGGCCAGGGGCCGTTTACGAACGAGCAGTACTTC.

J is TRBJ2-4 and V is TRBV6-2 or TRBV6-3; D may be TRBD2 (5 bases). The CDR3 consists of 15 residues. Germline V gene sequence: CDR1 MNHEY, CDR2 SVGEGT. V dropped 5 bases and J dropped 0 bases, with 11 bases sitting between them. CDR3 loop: CASSPPGVAKNIQYF. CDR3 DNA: TGTGCCAGCAGTCCCCCCGGGGTAGCCAAAAACATTCAGTACTTC.